This TCR beta chain was retrieved from a study of STAT3 mutations in large granular lymphocyte leukemia. Regarding the study as a whole: After therapy, about 35% of the 18 patients switched clonotypes, all new clones STAT3 wild type. Every T-cell large granular lymphocyte leukemia patient had at least one immunodominant TCR beta clonotype.

As to this clone: The antigen is undetermined.

The table came from immunoSEQ multiplex PCR; TCRdb's copy has only in-frame clones and leaves some out. Among roughly 10,000 clones listed, about 52% were seen once. The germline V gene encodes CDR1 SQVTM and CDR2 ANQGSEA. The V gene end was trimmed by 7 bases and the J gene end by 7 bases; junction bases not matched to a gene: 15. The length of the CDR3 is 14 residues. The receptor was isolated from a boy aged 5-17 years with T-cell large granular lymphocyte leukemia. Some clones in this sample may be carry-over from other donors' samples. This sequence joins TRBV29-1 and TRBJ1-2; TRBD1 aligns across 7 bases. Sequenced material: peripheral blood mononuclear cells. The chain's CDR3 is CSAAETGRNRGYTF. Here the CDR3 DNA reads TGCAGCGCCGCGGAGACAGGGAGAAATCGTGGCTACACCTTC.